A selection of T cell receptor beta chains follows, all from one sample in a study of blood T cell repertoires in COVID-19. Sequencing was performed with immunoSEQ multiplex PCR; in TCRdb, only in-frame clones are kept and a portion is missing. Among about 93,000 clones listed, roughly nine tenths were seen once. Material for sequencing was peripheral blood. Source of these receptors: a human donor with active COVID-19. The donor label of this sample is uncertain. CDR3s include the opening cysteine and the closing phenylalanine or tryptophan. A D gene is named only where the DNA matches it firmly. A row's size may be missing; if present it is once, few, many or a size class.

d_call j_call clone_size v_call cdr3_aa cdr3_nt
TRBD1 TRBJ2-7 . TRBV20-1 CSASEDRGGYEQYF TGCAGTGCTAGTGAGGACAGGGGTGGGTACGAGCAGTACTTC
. TRBJ2-7 . TRBV23-1 CASSLRVGTASTYEQYF TGCGCCAGCAGTCTTCGCGTAGGAACAGCAAGTACCTACGAGCAGTACTTC
. TRBJ2-2 . TRBV19 CASSMSRATGELFF TGTGCCAGTAGTATGAGCAGGGCGACCGGGGAGCTGTTTTTT
. TRBJ1-1 . TRBV5-1 CASSPRQGQVNTEAFF TGCGCCAGCAGCCCCCGGCAGGGGCAGGTTAACACTGAAGCTTTCTTT
TRBD2 TRBJ2-5 . TRBV6-6 CASKPRGGETQYF TGTGCCAGCAAACCGCGGGGGGGGGAGACCCAGTACTTC
TRBD1 TRBJ1-3 . TRBV30 CAWSPRDRKYTIYF TGTGCCTGGAGTCCCAGGGACAGGAAGTACACCATATATTTT
TRBD1 TRBJ2-7 . TRBV15 CATSRGSGGYEQYF TGTGCCACCAGCAGAGGTTCAGGGGGCTACGAGCAGTACTTC
TRBD1 TRBJ2-7 . TRBV7-8 CASSADRGNYEQYF TGTGCCAGCAGCGCGGACAGGGGGAACTACGAGCAGTACTTC
. TRBJ1-2 . TRBV7-8 CASSLVPRVSNYGYTF TGTGCCAGCAGCTTAGTGCCCCGGGTTTCTAACTATGGCTACACCTTC
. TRBJ2-1 . TRBV9 CASSVEVRAGTYNEQFF TGTGCCAGCAGCGTAGAGGTTCGGGCAGGGACCTACAATGAGCAGTTCTTC
. TRBJ1-1 . TRBV19 CASSSTAMNTEAFF TGTGCCAGTAGTTCGACAGCTATGAACACTGAAGCTTTCTTT
. TRBJ2-5 . TRBV24-1 CATSDLLETQYF TGTGCCACCAGTGATTTGCTGGAGACCCAGTACTTC
. TRBJ1-5 . TRBV28 CASSAWEGGGSNQPQHF TGTGCCAGCAGTGCTTGGGAAGGGGGGGGGAGCAATCAGCCCCAGCATTTT
TRBD2 TRBJ2-5 few TRBV7-9 CASRPSRAGDNQETQYF TGTGCCAGCAGACCAAGCAGAGCGGGAGATAACCAAGAGACCCAGTACTTC
. TRBJ1-1 . TRBV2 CASSLEQGRLAEAFF TGTGCCAGCAGCCTGGAACAGGGACGCCTTGCTGAAGCTTTCTTT
TRBD1 TRBJ2-7 . TRBV5-5 CASSLVPGTGNLRGNPF TGTGCCAGCAGCTTGGTCCCTGGGACAGGGAACTTGCGGGGGAACCCCTTC
TRBD1 TRBJ2-1 . TRBV7-2 CASSLTQGYYNEQFF TGTGCCAGCAGCTTAACACAGGGGTACTACAATGAGCAGTTCTTC
. TRBJ2-2 . TRBV10-2 CATVGTGITGELFF TGCGCCACAGTAGGAACAGGGATCACCGGGGAGCTGTTTTTT
TRBD2 TRBJ2-3 . TRBV7-3 CASSSRGGSTDTQYF TGTGCCAGCAGCTCGCGCGGGGGAAGTACAGATACGCAGTATTTT
TRBD2 TRBJ2-7 . TRBV7-9 CASSTTDGGGIAGLGEQYF TGTGCCAGCAGCACGACGGACGGTGGTGGAATAGCGGGTCTCGGCGAGCAGTACTTC